Listed below are T cell receptor beta chains from one sample, sequenced in a study of cytomegalovirus exposure and HLA in healthy donors. Produced via immunoSEQ multiplex PCR; TCRdb's table is partial and in-frame only. The sample includes fewer than 200,000 clones, 80% of them seen just once. Material for sequencing was PBMCs. The receptor set was obtained from a woman between 45 and 65 years old in good health and CMV-seronegative. Each CDR3 is given with its conserved first and last residue. The D gene is left open where the match is weak. Clone size is stated in some rows and not others, as once, few, many or a class when expanded.

clone_size: .
cdr3_length: 14
d_call: TRBD2
v_call: TRBV4-2
j_call: TRBJ2-3
cdr3_aa: CAAKRGGGTDTQYF
cdr3_nt: TGTGCCGCCAAACGGGGGGGCGGCACAGATACGCAGTATTTT

clone_size: .
cdr3_length: 12
d_call: .
v_call: TRBV28
j_call: TRBJ2-2
cdr3_aa: CASSVLTGELFF
cdr3_nt: TGTGCCAGCAGTGTCCTCACCGGGGAGCTGTTTTTT

clone_size: few
cdr3_length: 16
d_call: TRBD1
v_call: TRBV4-3
j_call: TRBJ2-2
cdr3_aa: CASSQGTGVDTGELFF
cdr3_nt: TGCGCCAGCAGCCAGGGGACAGGGGTGGACACCGGGGAGCTGTTTTTT

clone_size: few
cdr3_length: 12
d_call: .
v_call: TRBV5-1
j_call: TRBJ2-1
cdr3_aa: CASSLGVNEQFF
cdr3_nt: TGCGCCAGCAGCTTGGGAGTCAATGAGCAGTTCTTC

clone_size: .
cdr3_length: 14
d_call: .
v_call: TRBV6-1
j_call: TRBJ1-3
cdr3_aa: CASRDRTSGNTIYF
cdr3_nt: TGTGCCAGCAGAGACAGGACCTCTGGAAACACCATATATTTT

clone_size: .
cdr3_length: 14
d_call: .
v_call: TRBV7-8
j_call: TRBJ2-1
cdr3_aa: CASSLRGLPFEQFF
cdr3_nt: TGTGCCAGCAGCTTAAGGGGACTCCCGTTTGAGCAGTTCTTC

clone_size: .
cdr3_length: 14
d_call: TRBD1
v_call: TRBV19
j_call: TRBJ1-5
cdr3_aa: CASSIWDSYQPQHF
cdr3_nt: TGTGCCAGTAGTATCTGGGACAGTTATCAGCCCCAGCATTTT

clone_size: .
cdr3_length: 15
d_call: TRBD2
v_call: TRBV5-1
j_call: TRBJ2-3
cdr3_aa: CASSSGTSVTDTQYF
cdr3_nt: TGCGCCAGCAGCTCCGGGACTAGCGTCACAGATACGCAGTATTTT

clone_size: .
cdr3_length: 14
d_call: .
v_call: TRBV5-1
j_call: TRBJ2-7
cdr3_aa: CASSLSQGRYEQYF
cdr3_nt: TGCGCCAGCAGCTTGTCACAGGGCCGCTACGAGCAGTACTTC

clone_size: .
cdr3_length: 12
d_call: .
v_call: TRBV11-2
j_call: TRBJ1-2
cdr3_aa: CASSLPLGGTTF
cdr3_nt: TGTGCCAGCAGCCTACCCCTAGGAGGGACCACCTTC

clone_size: few
cdr3_length: 16
d_call: TRBD2
v_call: TRBV15
j_call: TRBJ2-5
cdr3_aa: CATSRVSAGGQETQYF
cdr3_nt: TGTGCCACCAGCAGAGTCTCGGCGGGAGGGCAAGAGACCCAGTACTTC

clone_size: once
cdr3_length: 16
d_call: .
v_call: TRBV28
j_call: TRBJ1-5
cdr3_aa: CASTVRRYTSNQPQHF
cdr3_nt: TGTGCCAGCACCGTAAGGAGGTACACTTCCAATCAGCCCCAGCATTTT

clone_size: .
cdr3_length: 14
d_call: .
v_call: TRBV7-7
j_call: TRBJ2-5
cdr3_aa: CASSLGAGQETQYF
cdr3_nt: TGTGCCAGCAGCTTAGGAGCGGGCCAAGAGACCCAGTACTTC

clone_size: once
cdr3_length: 17
d_call: .
v_call: TRBV4-3
j_call: TRBJ1-3
cdr3_aa: CASSQDSSSFSGNTIYF
cdr3_nt: TGCGCCAGCAGCCAAGATAGCAGCAGCTTCTCTGGAAACACCATATATTTT

clone_size: .
cdr3_length: 13
d_call: .
v_call: TRBV5-1
j_call: TRBJ2-7
cdr3_aa: CASSLPGPYEQYF
cdr3_nt: TGCGCCAGCAGCTTGCCCGGTCCGTACGAGCAGTACTTC

clone_size: .
cdr3_length: 13
d_call: TRBD1
v_call: TRBV19
j_call: TRBJ2-7
cdr3_aa: CASSTGGTYEQYF
cdr3_nt: TGTGCCAGCTCGACAGGGGGTACGTACGAGCAGTACTTC

clone_size: few
cdr3_length: 15
d_call: .
v_call: TRBV6-5
j_call: TRBJ1-1
cdr3_aa: CASSPGRRPNTEAFF
cdr3_nt: TGTGCCAGCAGCCCGGGAAGGAGGCCGAACACTGAAGCTTTCTTT

clone_size: .
cdr3_length: 13
d_call: .
v_call: TRBV7-3
j_call: TRBJ2-5
cdr3_aa: CASSWSGQETQYF
cdr3_nt: TGTGCCAGCAGCTGGTCAGGTCAAGAGACCCAGTACTTC

clone_size: few
cdr3_length: 15
d_call: TRBD1
v_call: TRBV5-4
j_call: TRBJ2-1
cdr3_aa: CASSLDWDRLNEQFF
cdr3_nt: TGTGCCAGCAGCTTGGACTGGGACAGGCTCAATGAGCAGTTCTTC

clone_size: .
cdr3_length: 16
d_call: .
v_call: TRBV7-6
j_call: TRBJ1-6
cdr3_aa: CASSLEGRPYNSPLHF
cdr3_nt: TGTGCCAGCAGCTTAGAAGGGAGACCCTATAATTCACCCCTCCACTTT

clone_size: .
cdr3_length: 14
d_call: .
v_call: TRBV7-2
j_call: TRBJ1-3
cdr3_aa: CASRNTQGGNTIYF
cdr3_nt: TGTGCCAGCAGGAACACCCAGGGGGGAAACACCATATATTTT

clone_size: .
cdr3_length: 13
d_call: TRBD2
v_call: TRBV6-4
j_call: TRBJ2-3
cdr3_aa: CASAWREGDTQYF
cdr3_nt: TGTGCCAGCGCGTGGCGGGAGGGAGATACGCAGTATTTT

clone_size: .
cdr3_length: 13
d_call: TRBD1
v_call: TRBV6-1
j_call: TRBJ1-6
cdr3_aa: CASTRDSNSPLHF
cdr3_nt: TGTGCCAGCACGAGGGACAGTAATTCACCCCTCCACTTT

clone_size: .
cdr3_length: 11
d_call: .
v_call: TRBV29-1
j_call: TRBJ2-5
cdr3_aa: CSVEDGETQYF
cdr3_nt: TGCAGCGTTGAAGATGGCGAGACCCAGTACTTC

clone_size: .
cdr3_length: 14
d_call: .
v_call: TRBV5-1
j_call: TRBJ1-3
cdr3_aa: CASKTGDSGNTIYF
cdr3_nt: TGCGCCAGCAAAACAGGCGACTCTGGAAACACCATATATTTT

clone_size: .
cdr3_length: 13
d_call: .
v_call: TRBV9
j_call: TRBJ1-1
cdr3_aa: CASSVAKSTEAFF
cdr3_nt: TGTGCCAGCAGCGTAGCTAAGTCCACTGAAGCTTTCTTT

clone_size: .
cdr3_length: 15
d_call: .
v_call: TRBV7-2
j_call: TRBJ2-6
cdr3_aa: CASSSGRAGANVLTF
cdr3_nt: TGTGCCAGCAGCTCGGGCAGGGCTGGGGCCAACGTCCTGACTTTC

clone_size: few
cdr3_length: 15
d_call: TRBD1
v_call: TRBV6-4
j_call: TRBJ2-3
cdr3_aa: CASRTGEEDTDTQYF
cdr3_nt: TGTGCCAGCAGAACAGGGGAAGAGGACACAGATACGCAGTATTTT

clone_size: .
cdr3_length: 16
d_call: TRBD2
v_call: TRBV2
j_call: TRBJ2-1
cdr3_aa: CASSVGWGLAYNEQFF
cdr3_nt: TGTGCCAGCAGTGTTGGGTGGGGACTAGCCTACAATGAGCAGTTCTTC

clone_size: .
cdr3_length: 18
d_call: TRBD2
v_call: TRBV4-3
j_call: TRBJ2-7
cdr3_aa: CASSQEGERTSGHYEQYF
cdr3_nt: TGCGCCAGCAGCCAAGAGGGGGAACGGACTAGCGGCCACTACGAGCAGTACTTC

clone_size: .
cdr3_length: 15
d_call: TRBD2
v_call: TRBV10-3
j_call: TRBJ2-1
cdr3_aa: CAISDTSGEYNEQFF
cdr3_nt: TGTGCCATCAGTGATACTAGCGGGGAATACAATGAGCAGTTCTTC

clone_size: .
cdr3_length: 15
d_call: .
v_call: TRBV25-1
j_call: TRBJ1-3
cdr3_aa: CASSGSTRPGNTIYF
cdr3_nt: TGTGCCAGCAGTGGGAGTACGCGCCCTGGAAACACCATATATTTT

clone_size: .
cdr3_length: 17
d_call: TRBD2
v_call: TRBV7-9
j_call: TRBJ2-1
cdr3_aa: CASSLGGLAGNYNEQFF
cdr3_nt: TGTGCCAGCAGCTTAGGAGGCCTAGCGGGCAACTACAATGAGCAGTTCTTC

clone_size: .
cdr3_length: 15
d_call: .
v_call: TRBV27
j_call: TRBJ1-6
cdr3_aa: CASKYAGSYNSPLHF
cdr3_nt: TGTGCCAGCAAGTACGCGGGATCCTATAATTCACCCCTCCACTTT

clone_size: .
cdr3_length: 14
d_call: TRBD1
v_call: TRBV6-6
j_call: TRBJ1-1
cdr3_aa: CASRSQGRNTEAFF
cdr3_nt: TGTGCCAGCAGGTCACAGGGGAGGAACACTGAAGCTTTCTTT

clone_size: few
cdr3_length: 15
d_call: TRBD1
v_call: TRBV19
j_call: TRBJ1-5
cdr3_aa: CASSTTGGADQPQHF
cdr3_nt: TGTGCCAGTAGTACGACAGGGGGCGCGGATCAGCCCCAGCATTTT

clone_size: once
cdr3_length: 14
d_call: .
v_call: TRBV5-1
j_call: TRBJ2-7
cdr3_aa: CASSLGLVTYEQYF
cdr3_nt: TGCGCCAGCAGCTTGGGACTAGTAACCTACGAGCAGTACTTC

clone_size: once
cdr3_length: 15
d_call: .
v_call: TRBV5-4
j_call: TRBJ1-4
cdr3_aa: CASSPDGGGFEKLFF
cdr3_nt: TGTGCCAGCAGCCCCGATGGGGGAGGTTTCGAAAAACTGTTTTTT

clone_size: .
cdr3_length: 17
d_call: TRBD1
v_call: TRBV27
j_call: TRBJ2-5
cdr3_aa: CASSQSPRGQGQETQYF
cdr3_nt: TGTGCCAGCAGTCAATCCCCCCGAGGACAGGGCCAAGAGACCCAGTACTTC

clone_size: few
cdr3_length: 15
d_call: TRBD1
v_call: TRBV7-9
j_call: TRBJ2-7
cdr3_aa: CASSPRDRSRDEQYF
cdr3_nt: TGTGCCAGCAGCCCACGGGACAGGTCAAGAGACGAGCAGTACTTC

clone_size: once
cdr3_length: 15
d_call: .
v_call: TRBV28
j_call: TRBJ2-7
cdr3_aa: CASSLVATTRDEQYF
cdr3_nt: TGTGCCAGCAGTTTAGTAGCAACAACCAGGGACGAGCAGTACTTC

clone_size: .
cdr3_length: 14
d_call: .
v_call: TRBV27
j_call: TRBJ1-4
cdr3_aa: CASRTTAWDEKLFF
cdr3_nt: TGTGCCAGCAGGACTACAGCTTGGGATGAAAAACTGTTTTTT

clone_size: .
cdr3_length: 19
d_call: TRBD1
v_call: TRBV19
j_call: TRBJ2-7
cdr3_aa: CASSKVWDRGRGSEYEQYF
cdr3_nt: TGTGCCAGTAGTAAAGTCTGGGACAGGGGGCGCGGATCCGAATACGAGCAGTACTTC

clone_size: .
cdr3_length: 12
d_call: .
v_call: TRBV6-4
j_call: TRBJ2-1
cdr3_aa: CASSDLVHEQFF
cdr3_nt: TGTGCCAGCAGTGACCTAGTCCATGAGCAGTTCTTC

clone_size: few
cdr3_length: 14
d_call: .
v_call: TRBV4-1
j_call: TRBJ1-2
cdr3_aa: CASTPWGGNYGYTF
cdr3_nt: TGCGCCAGCACCCCCTGGGGCGGAAACTATGGCTACACCTTC

clone_size: .
cdr3_length: 13
d_call: TRBD1
v_call: TRBV6-5
j_call: TRBJ1-1
cdr3_aa: CASTMTGGYEAFF
cdr3_nt: TGTGCCAGCACTATGACAGGGGGTTATGAAGCTTTCTTT

clone_size: .
cdr3_length: 15
d_call: .
v_call: TRBV5-1
j_call: TRBJ2-2
cdr3_aa: CASSLWGGAAGELFF
cdr3_nt: TGCGCCAGCAGCTTGTGGGGGGGCGCAGCCGGGGAGCTGTTTTTT

clone_size: .
cdr3_length: 14
d_call: .
v_call: TRBV21-1
j_call: TRBJ1-5
cdr3_aa: CASISLLIDQPQHF
cdr3_nt: TGTGCCAGCATATCCTTACTCATAGATCAGCCCCAGCATTTT

clone_size: .
cdr3_length: 15
d_call: .
v_call: TRBV7-9
j_call: TRBJ2-3
cdr3_aa: CASSSAGLSTDTQYF
cdr3_nt: TGTGCCAGCAGCTCCGCCGGACTGAGCACAGATACGCAGTATTTT

clone_size: .
cdr3_length: 13
d_call: TRBD2
v_call: TRBV6-5
j_call: TRBJ2-7
cdr3_aa: CATGTSGDYEQYF
cdr3_nt: TGTGCCACTGGGACTAGCGGGGACTACGAGCAGTACTTC

clone_size: few
cdr3_length: 16
d_call: .
v_call: TRBV10-2
j_call: TRBJ2-7
cdr3_aa: CASSELAGGGVYEQYF
cdr3_nt: TGCGCCAGCAGTGAGTTGGCTGGGGGGGGCGTATACGAGCAGTACTTC

clone_size: few
cdr3_length: 14
d_call: .
v_call: TRBV6-5
j_call: TRBJ2-7
cdr3_aa: CASSYDNKALEQYF
cdr3_nt: TGTGCCAGCAGTTACGACAACAAGGCCCTCGAGCAGTACTTC

clone_size: .
cdr3_length: 13
d_call: .
v_call: TRBV28
j_call: TRBJ2-7
cdr3_aa: CASSYEESYEQYF
cdr3_nt: TGTGCCAGCAGTTATGAGGAGAGCTACGAGCAGTACTTC